This T cell receptor (beta chain) appears in the sequencing data of a study of PD-L1 blockade in urothelial cancer. TCRdb keeps only in-frame clones here, not all; method: immunoSEQ multiplex PCR. The sample holds almost 90,000 clones, roughly 84% seen once. There are 15 residues in the CDR3. Trimming stripped 7 bases from V and 8 bases from J, with 21 bases between. Germline V gene sequence: CDR1 SGHNT, CDR2 YENEEA. Concerning this clone itself: Its antigen is not known.

General observations from the study: Pretreatment TCR clonality in blood under the median foretold superior survival.

Described time point: pretreatment peripheral blood. Enrolled patients showed locally advanced or metastatic urothelial carcinoma. The source of this sequence is a man between 60 and 70 years old with urothelial cancer. Sequenced material: PBMCs, taken around atezolizumab (anti-PD-L1) treatment. J is TRBJ2-1 and V is TRBV11-3; the D gene is possibly TRBD2 (7 bases). The CDR3 protein is CASTEGGGGPDEQFF. In DNA form, the CDR3 reads TGTGCCAGCACCGAGGGAGGCGGGGGCCCTGATGAGCAGTTCTTC.